The next 17 T cell receptor beta chains were all read from a single sample in a study of identical twins (dated by TCRdb to 2016 to 2018). The library was prepared using 5' RACE. The run used an Illumina HiSeq 2000. TCRdb reran the public reads through fastp at Q25 and MiXCR, keeping productive beta chains. Rows merge per CDR3 protein into single entries with the most common DNA and genes. This sample gives around 490,000 distinct CDR3 sequences in total; roughly 15% of them show up just once. The top ten clonotypes cover roughly 0.4% of the sample. This sample also belongs to another study, concerning yellow fever vaccine responses in identical twins.

The source material was CD4+ T cells sorted from blood. Receptors were obtained from a woman aged 18-30 years in good health.

The chain combines TRBV28 with TRBJ2-7; 10 bases are a match to TRBD2. Losses at the gene ends were 3 bases for V and 5 bases for J; bases not matched to a gene: 13. Germline V gene sequence: CDR1 MDHEN, CDR2 SYDVKM. This CDR3 comprises 17 residues. CDR3 protein: CASSFLNPGTSDHEQYF. In DNA, the CDR3 is TGTGCCAGCAGTTTCCTGAACCCTGGGACTAGCGACCACGAGCAGTACTTC.

This clonotype was counted a few times. The chain has TRBV10-3 and TRBJ2-1, with no clear D. Trimming stripped 8 bases from V and 0 bases from J, with 8 bases between. The germline CDR1 and CDR2 sequences are ENHRY and SYGVKD. CDR3 length: 13 amino acids. The DNA of the CDR3 is TGTGCCATCGGTGGAAGCTCCTACAATGAGCAGTTCTTC. Translating gives CAIGGSSYNEQFF.

In this sample, this clonotype turned up many times. The chain links TRBV20-1 to TRBJ2-2; 7 bases are shared with TRBD1. CDR1 DFQATT and CDR2 SNEGSKA come from the germline V gene (reference sequence). With 1 base clipped from V and 4 bases from J, the junction kept 6 bases outside the gene matches. The CDR3 totals 15 residues. The CDR3 bases are TGCAGTGCTAGAGCGTTCCGGGACAGCACCGGGGAGCTGTTTTTT. Translating gives CSARAFRDSTGELFF.

A few counts support this clonotype. The CDR3 reads CASSDNSWRADTQYF. The CDR3 DNA sequence: TGTGCCAGCAGTGATAATAGCTGGCGGGCAGATACGCAGTATTTT. The V gene is TRBV2, the J gene TRBJ2-3; maybe TRBD2 (5 bases). Per germline, CDR1 SNHLY and CDR2 FYNNEI. V gave up 3 bases and J gave up 4 bases, with 14 bases separating them. The CDR3 has 15 amino acids. Drawing the rest from reference TRBV2 and TRBJ2-3, the complete variable domain is EPEVTQTPSHQVTQMGQEVILRCVPISNHLYFYWYRQILGQKVEFLVSFYNNEISEKSEIFDDQFSVERPDGSNFTLKIRSTKLEDSAMYFCASSDNSWRADTQYFGPGTRLTVL.

This clonotype has at least ten counts. The chain combines TRBV4-2 with TRBJ2-5; 9 bases fit TRBD2. There are 16 residues in the CDR3. Per germline, CDR1 LGHNA and CDR2 YNFKEQ. The V gene end was trimmed by 1 base and the J gene end by 1 base; junction bases not matched to a gene: 4. For the CDR3, the DNA is TGTGCCAGCAGCCAAGGGGCGGGAGGGGGCCAAGAGACCCAGTACTTC. It translates to CASSQGAGGGQETQYF.

V usage is TRBV6-4 and J usage is TRBJ2-3; TRBD2 might be the D (6 bases). V lost 2 bases to trimming and J lost 6 bases, with 9 bases between them. Per the germline V gene, CDR1 is MRHNA and CDR2 is SNTAGT. This CDR3 region has 13 residues. The CDR3 protein is CASSDQAGDTQYF. Here the CDR3 DNA reads TGTGCCAGCAGTGACCAGGCGGGGGATACGCAGTATTTT.

The table lists this clonotype with a few counts. The V call is TRBV9, the J call TRBJ2-1, with 12 bases lining up with TRBD2. The CDR3 contains 17 residues. Trimming cost V 0 bases and J 5 bases; bases outside gene matches: 6. Per germline, CDR1 SGDLS and CDR2 YYNGEE. The CDR3 loop is CASSVGSRTSGNNEQFF. The CDR3 DNA is TGTGCCAGCAGCGTAGGATCGCGGACTAGCGGGAACAATGAGCAGTTCTTC.

The rearrangement joins TRBV20-1 to TRBJ2-5, with D possibly called TRBD1 or TRBD2 (5 bases each). The CDR3 consists of 17 residues. V lost 0 bases to trimming and J lost 5 bases, with 22 bases between them. Germline V gives CDR1 DFQATT, CDR2 SNEGSKA (reference sequence). For the CDR3, the DNA is TGCAGTGCTAGAGATTGGGGACCAGGAATCTTGTCTGAGACCCAGTACTTC. It translates to CSARDWGPGILSETQYF.

The V gene is TRBV3-1, the J gene TRBJ1-1; the D is unclear. V dropped 4 bases and J dropped 2 bases, with 11 bases sitting between them. The germline V gene encodes CDR1 LGHDT and CDR2 YNNKEL (reference sequence). The CDR3 is made up of 14 amino acids. The CDR3: CASSPHRTNTEAFF. Written as DNA, the CDR3 is TGTGCCAGCAGCCCCCACAGAACCAACACTGAAGCTTTCTTT.

The rearrangement links TRBV7-4 to TRBJ2-7; D is perhaps TRBD1 or TRBD2 (5 bases each). The V gene's germline CDR1 is SGHVT and CDR2 SQSDAQ. The V and J ends lost 2 bases and 6 bases respectively, with 14 bases between them. CDR3 length: 14 amino acids. CDR3 in amino acids: CASSLWGKRGEQYF. The CDR3 DNA is TGTGCCAGCAGCTTATGGGGGAAGAGGGGCGAGCAGTACTTC.

The gene calls are TRBV6-1 and TRBJ2-3; D gene ambiguous. The V end lost 7 bases, the J end lost 5 bases, and 13 bases lay between the germline ends. The CDR3 covers 13 residues. Germline-derived CDR1 and CDR2 are MNHNS and SASEGT. CDR3 amino acids: CASIPEVVDTQYF. The CDR3 DNA is TGTGCCAGCATCCCAGAGGTGGTAGATACGCAGTATTTT.

The chain links TRBV5-1 to TRBJ2-1; tentative D call: TRBD2 (6 bases). Looked up from germline, CDR1 is SGHRS and CDR2 is YFSETQ. V was trimmed by 0 bases and J by 12 bases, leaving 13 bases between them. CDR3 length: 13 residues. The CDR3 DNA follows: TGCGCCAGCAGCTTGGTTGCGGGATCGGGGCAGTTCTTC. Its protein product is CASSLVAGSGQFF.

This clonotype showed up just a few times. The chain employs TRBV3-1 and TRBJ2-3, with a possible D match to TRBD2 (6 bases). This CDR3 contains 16 residues. Germline CDR1 LGHDT, CDR2 YNNKEL (reference sequence). V was shortened by 4 bases and J by 1 base, with 15 bases between the two germline ends. The CDR3 loop reads CASSLRSGLRTDTQYF. The CDR3 nucleotides are TGTGCCAGCAGCCTCAGGAGCGGACTACGCACAGATACGCAGTATTTT.

The V gene is TRBV28, the J gene TRBJ1-4; 8 positions match TRBD1. Germline-derived CDR1 and CDR2 are MDHEN and SYDVKM. The CDR3 extends over 14 amino acids. V gave up 10 bases and J gave up 5 bases; unmatched junction bases: 9. The CDR3: CAIGTGLDNEKLFF. The CDR3 region has the DNA TGTGCCATCGGGACAGGACTAGACAATGAAAAACTGTTTTTT.

This clonotype was seen only a few times. The chain recombines TRBV5-1 with TRBJ2-3, with 7 bases aligning to TRBD2. V was clipped by 3 bases and J by 5 bases; unmatched bases: 12. CDR3 size: 16 residues. Germline CDR1 and CDR2: SGHRS and YFSETQ. The CDR3 DNA reads as TGCGCCAGCAGCTGGACGACCTGGGGGGGTAAAGATACGCAGTATTTT. Its translation: CASSWTTWGGKDTQYF. The variable domain in full, completed from reference TRBV5-1 and TRBJ2-3, reads KAGVTQTPRYLIKTRGQQVTLSCSPISGHRSVSWYQQTPGQGLQFLFEYFSETQRNKGNFPGRFSGRQFSNSRSEMNVSTLELGDSALYLCASSWTTWGGKDTQYFGPGTRLTVL.

The table lists this clonotype with a few counts. The chain carries TRBV24-1 and TRBJ2-3; 9 nucleotides align to TRBD1. The CDR3 extends over 15 amino acids. Trimming at V came to 7 bases and at J to 4 bases, leaving 8 bases not matched to a gene. Per the germline V gene, CDR1 is KGHDR and CDR2 is SFDVKD. The CDR3 DNA reads TGTGCCACCAGCAGACCCGGGACAGGGTCAGATACGCAGTATTTT. Amino acid sequence: CATSRPGTGSDTQYF.

The chain uses TRBV24-1 and TRBJ2-1; D call uncertain. The CDR3 runs to 15 residues. The ends were cut back, 2 bases at V and 5 bases at J, with 12 bases in the middle. Germline CDR1 and CDR2: KGHDR and SFDVKD. The CDR3 here is CATSDSWAVDNEQFF. For the CDR3, the DNA is TGTGCCACCAGTGATTCCTGGGCCGTGGACAATGAGCAGTTCTTC.